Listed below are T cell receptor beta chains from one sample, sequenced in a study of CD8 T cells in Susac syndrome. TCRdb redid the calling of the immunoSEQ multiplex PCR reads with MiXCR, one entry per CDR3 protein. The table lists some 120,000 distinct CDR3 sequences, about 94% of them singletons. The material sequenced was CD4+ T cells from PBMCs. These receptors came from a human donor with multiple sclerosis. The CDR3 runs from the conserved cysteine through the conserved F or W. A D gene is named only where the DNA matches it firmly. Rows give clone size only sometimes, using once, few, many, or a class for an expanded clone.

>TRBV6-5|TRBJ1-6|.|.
CASSYGPGASSPLHF
TGTGCCAGCAGTTATGGGCCCGGTGCTTCTTCACCCCTCCACTTT
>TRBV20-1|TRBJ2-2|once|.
CSARDRGLGTGELFF
TGCAGTGCTAGAGATAGGGGACTGGGGACCGGGGAGCTGTTTTTT
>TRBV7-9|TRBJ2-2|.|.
CASSSSGLTGELFF
TGTGCCAGCAGCTCATCCGGGCTCACCGGGGAGCTGTTTTTT
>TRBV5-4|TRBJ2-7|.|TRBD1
CASSVNWDSVYEQYF
TGTGCCAGCAGCGTGAACTGGGACAGCGTCTACGAGCAGTACTTC
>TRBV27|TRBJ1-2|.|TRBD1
CASSLWMGYRDSQGYTF
TGTGCCAGCAGTTTATGGATGGGATACCGGGACAGTCAGGGCTACACCTTC
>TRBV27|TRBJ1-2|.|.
CASSLSRVVSGYTF
TGTGCCAGCAGTTTATCCCGGGTGGTAAGCGGCTACACCTTC
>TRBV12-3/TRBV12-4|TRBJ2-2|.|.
CASSLLRPGSGELFF
TGTGCCAGCAGTTTGTTGCGGCCGGGGTCCGGGGAGCTGTTTTTT
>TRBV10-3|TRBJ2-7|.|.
CAISESTRVSYEQYF
TGTGCCATCAGTGAGTCGACACGAGTCTCCTACGAGCAGTACTTC
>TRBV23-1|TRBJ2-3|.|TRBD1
CASSQGSGQTSTDTQYF
TGCGCCAGCAGTCAAGGGTCGGGACAGACTAGCACAGATACGCAGTATTTT
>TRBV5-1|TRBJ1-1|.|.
CASSSVGGGTEAFF
TGCGCCAGCAGCTCGGTAGGAGGGGGCACTGAAGCTTTCTTT
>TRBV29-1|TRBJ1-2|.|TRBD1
CSVRDSDYGYTF
TGCAGCGTCCGGGACAGCGACTATGGCTACACCTTC
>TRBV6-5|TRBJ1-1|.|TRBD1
CASSPRGLTEAFF
TGTGCCAGCAGCCCCAGGGGGCTCACTGAAGCTTTCTTT
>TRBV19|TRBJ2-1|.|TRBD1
CASSQWTGKSYNEQFF
TGTGCCAGTAGTCAATGGACAGGGAAGTCCTACAATGAGCAGTTCTTC
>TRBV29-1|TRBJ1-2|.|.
CSAADTGYGYTF
TGCAGCGCCGCGGACACAGGATATGGCTACACCTTC
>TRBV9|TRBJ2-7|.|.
CASSRDRSNPYEQYF
TGTGCCAGCAGCCGAGACAGGTCTAACCCCTACGAGCAGTACTTC
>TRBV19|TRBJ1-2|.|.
CASKTTINYGYTF
TGTGCCAGTAAGACTACTATTAACTATGGCTACACCTTC
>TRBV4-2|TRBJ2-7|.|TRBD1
CASSQEGTAPYEQYF
TGTGCCAGCAGCCAAGAGGGGACAGCACCCTACGAGCAGTACTTC
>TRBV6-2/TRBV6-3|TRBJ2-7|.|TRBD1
CASSRQGIEQYF
TGTGCCAGCAGTCGACAGGGGATCGAGCAGTACTTC
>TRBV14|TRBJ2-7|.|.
CASSQGSSYEQYF
TGTGCCAGCAGCCAAGGGAGCTCCTACGAGCAGTACTTC
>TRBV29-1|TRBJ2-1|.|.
CSVGKGASYNEQFF
TGCAGCGTTGGGAAGGGAGCCTCCTACAATGAGCAGTTCTTC
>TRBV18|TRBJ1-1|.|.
CASSAAGIAEAFF
TGTGCCAGCTCAGCGGCAGGGATCGCTGAAGCTTTCTTT
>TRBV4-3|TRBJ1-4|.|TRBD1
CASSLGTVATNEKLFF
TGCGCCAGCAGCCTCGGGACAGTTGCAACTAATGAAAAACTGTTTTTT
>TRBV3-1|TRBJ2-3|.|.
CASSQSFATDTQYF
TGTGCCAGCAGCCAGTCCTTCGCCACAGATACGCAGTATTTT
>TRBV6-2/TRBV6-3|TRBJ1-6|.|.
CASTNFSEHNSPLHF
TGTGCCAGCACCAACTTCTCGGAGCATAATTCACCCCTCCACTTT
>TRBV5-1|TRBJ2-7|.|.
CASSLGEPGHEQYF
TGCGCCAGCAGCTTGGGAGAGCCTGGGCACGAGCAGTACTTC
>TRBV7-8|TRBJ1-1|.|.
CASSSWPQAFF
TGTGCCAGCAGCTCCTGGCCTCAAGCTTTCTTT
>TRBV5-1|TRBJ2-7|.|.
CASSSTGAQPYEQYF
TGCGCCAGCAGCTCCACGGGTGCCCAACCCTACGAGCAGTACTTC
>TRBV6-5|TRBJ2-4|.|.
CASSSSRELAKNIQYF
TGTGCCAGCAGTTCCTCCCGGGAGCTAGCCAAAAACATTCAGTACTTC
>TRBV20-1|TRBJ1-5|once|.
CSAGGRSTGSNQPQHF
TGCAGTGCTGGGGGCAGGAGCACGGGAAGCAATCAGCCCCAGCATTTT
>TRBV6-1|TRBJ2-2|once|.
CASSVSPPGNTGELFF
TGTGCCAGCAGTGTTTCTCCACCCGGAAACACCGGGGAGCTGTTTTTT
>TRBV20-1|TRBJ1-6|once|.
CSAQRDTWSPLHF
TGCAGTGCCCAAAGGGACACCTGGTCACCCCTCCACTTT
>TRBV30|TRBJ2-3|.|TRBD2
CAFPRETSGGDSTDTQYF
TGTGCCTTCCCCAGGGAGACTAGCGGGGGAGATAGCACAGATACGCAGTATTTT
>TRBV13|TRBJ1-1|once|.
CASTLTGIDTEAFF
TGTGCCAGCACCCTTACAGGAATAGACACTGAAGCTTTCTTT
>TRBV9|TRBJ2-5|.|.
CASSVVPGYSGETQYF
TGTGCCAGCAGCGTTGTTCCGGGCTACTCTGGGGAGACCCAGTACTTC
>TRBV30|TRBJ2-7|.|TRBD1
CAWSGTGGYYEQYF
TGTGCCTGGAGTGGGACAGGGGGTTACTACGAGCAGTACTTC
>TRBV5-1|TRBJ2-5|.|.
CASSLASTQETQYF
TGCGCCAGCAGCTTGGCGAGCACCCAAGAGACCCAGTACTTC
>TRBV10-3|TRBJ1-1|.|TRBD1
CATKGTAPENTEAFF
TGTGCCACTAAAGGGACAGCTCCGGAGAACACTGAAGCTTTCTTT